This TCR beta chain is from a study of shared clonotypes between healthy human individuals. Overall study: Three men and a couple of women, aged 18 to 49, were donors. Regarding the study as a whole: Sorted-subset samples were not fully sequenced, rarefaction indicated.

With regard to this clone: Its antigen remains unidentified.

Profiling relied on immunoSEQ multiplex PCR, and the TCRdb table lists in-frame clones only, not all of them. Of about 680,000 clones listed, about 91% were seen once; the top ten hold about 24%. It was CD45RO-negative cells, positively selected for CCR7, that made up naive CD8 cells, with terminally differentiated effector memory CD45RA+ cells excluded. Trimming cost V 3 bases and J 8 bases; bases outside gene matches: 19. Germline CDR1 reads LNHNV; CDR2 reads YYDKDF (reference sequence). This CDR3 is 18 amino acids long. V and J are TRBV15 and TRBJ2-4; 7 bases map to TRBD2. This TCR was sampled from a man aged 25-45 years in good health. Sequenced: naive CD8+ T cells sorted from blood. DNA for the CDR3: TGTGCCACCAGCAGCCCCGAGGCCCGGGGACGTGCGGGGGACATTCAGTACTTC. Its protein product is CATSSPEARGRAGDIQYF.